Shown below are 25 T cell receptor beta chains from a single sample sequenced in a study of T cell repertoires in cytomegalovirus infection. MiXCR was run by TCRdb on the reads, yielding one entry per CDR3 protein. The sample records some 130,000 distinct CDR3 sequences, approximately 30% being singletons. Antigen specificity for these receptors is unknown. The starting material was CD8+ T cells from cultured PBMCs, obtained from culture after CMV antigen stimulation. The receptors shown here come from a human donor in good health (CMV status not recorded). Some clones in this sample may be carry-over from other donors' samples.

CDR3 in DNA: TGTGCCAGCACGACAGGGTATCTTGAAAAACTGTTTTTT. It yields the protein CASTTGYLEKLFF. V is TRBV6-6 and J is TRBJ1-4; 7 bases match TRBD1. J lost 7 bases, V lost 7 bases, and 6 bases had no gene match. Germline loops: CDR1 MNHNY, CDR2 SVGAGI (reference sequence). The CDR3 totals 13 residues.

This clonotype has only a few counts. The chain is built from TRBV20-1 and TRBJ2-7, with D maybe TRBD1 (5 bases). The CDR3 loop spans 14 amino acids. Germline CDR1 DFQATT, CDR2 SNEGSKA (reference sequence). Trimming shortened V by 7 bases and J by 1 base, and 17 bases separated the two germline ends. CDR3: CSVPFLDMSYEQYF. CDR3 in DNA: TGCAGTGTTCCTTTCTTGGACATGTCCTACGAGCAGTACTTC.

This clonotype has a handful of counts. The chain recombines TRBV7-9 with TRBJ2-5; no definite D call. Germline values: CDR1 SEHNR, CDR2 FQNEAQ (reference sequence). This CDR3 comprises 13 residues. The ends were cut back, 3 bases at V and 1 base at J, with 6 bases in the middle. The CDR3 here is CASSFYTQETQYF. CDR3 DNA sequence: TGTGCCAGCAGCTTCTACACCCAAGAGACCCAGTACTTC.

V gene TRBV12-3 or TRBV12-4 combines with J gene TRBJ2-1, with D possibly TRBD2 on 5 matching bases. The ends were cut back, 3 bases at V and 4 bases at J, with 13 bases in the middle. This CDR3 region has 15 residues. The CDR3 coding sequence is TGTGCCAGCAGTTTCGAGGGTATCGGATACAATGAGCAGTTCTTC. It codes for CASSFEGIGYNEQFF.

The rearrangement joins TRBV28 to TRBJ2-1, with D possibly matching TRBD2 (6 bases). CDR3 size: 16 residues. Germline V gene data show CDR1 as MDHEN and CDR2 as SYDVKM. V shed 7 bases and J shed 4 bases, with 20 bases lying between them. The CDR3: CASTPLGGNPYNEQFF. The DNA of the CDR3 is TGTGCCAGCACCCCTCTCGGCGGGAACCCTTACAATGAGCAGTTCTTC.

This CDR3 reads CASTNPVGQPQHF. In DNA, the CDR3 is TGTGCCAGTACCAACCCAGTCGGTCAGCCCCAGCATTTT. The rearrangement uses TRBV19 and TRBJ1-5; no firm D call. The CDR3 consists of 13 residues. Germline loops: CDR1 LNHDA, CDR2 SQIVND (reference sequence). V was cut by 7 bases and J by 6 bases, with 13 bases left in between. The whole variable domain, filled in from reference TRBV19 and TRBJ1-5, reads DGGITQSPKYLFRKEGQNVTLSCEQNLNHDAMYWYRQDPGQGLRLIYYSQIVNDFQKGDIAEGYSVSREKKESFPLTVTSAQKNPTAFYLCASTNPVGQPQHFGDGTRLSIL.

Ten or more counts support this clonotype. In DNA form, the CDR3 reads TGTGCCAGTAGTCTGAACCAGGGTGTGACTTTCTTT. This sequence encodes CASSLNQGVTFF. The chain couples TRBV19 to TRBJ1-1; perhaps TRBD1 as D (5 bases). Germline CDR1 LNHDA, CDR2 SQIVND (reference sequence). Trimming took 5 bases from V and 12 from J, leaving 16 bases between them. This CDR3 has 12 amino acids.

V gene TRBV7-2 combines with J gene TRBJ2-1; D might be TRBD1 (5 bases). Germline V gene sequence: CDR1 SGHTA, CDR2 FQGNSA. Trimming left V 5 bases short and J 3 bases short, with 8 bases between. This CDR3 contains 13 residues. This chain's CDR3 is CASSMTVYNEQFF. The DNA for the CDR3 is TGTGCCAGCAGCATGACAGTCTACAATGAGCAGTTCTTC. Full variable domain (missing parts from reference TRBV7-2 and TRBJ2-1): GAGVSQSPSNKVTEKGKDVELRCDPISGHTALYWYRQSLGQGLEFLIYFQGNSAPDKSGLPSDRFSAERTGGSVSTLTIQRTQQEDSAVYLCASSMTVYNEQFFGPGTRLTVL.

This clonotype was seen only a few times. The rearrangement joins TRBV7-9 to TRBJ2-7, with TRBD1 as a possible D gene (5 bases). This CDR3 is built from 12 residues. Germline CDR1 is SEHNR and CDR2 is FQNEAQ (reference sequence). V was clipped by 5 bases and J by 11 bases, with 16 bases between them. The CDR3 loop reads CASSPDTSYEYF. CDR3 nucleotides: TGTGCCAGCAGCCCGGACACCTCCTACGAGTACTTC.

At least ten counts were recorded for this clonotype. This chain connects TRBV27 to TRBJ1-4, with 7 bases lining up with TRBD1. The V and J ends lost 5 bases and 13 bases, in that order; junction bases with no gene match: 16. CDR3 size: 15 residues. Looked up from germline, CDR1 is MNHEY and CDR2 is SMNVEV (reference sequence). The CDR3 sequence is CASSEQGPRFRRLFF. CDR3 nucleotide sequence: TGTGCCAGCAGTGAACAGGGGCCGCGCTTCCGGCGACTGTTTTTT. Variable domain in full (rest from reference TRBV27 and TRBJ1-4): EAQVTQNPRYLITVTGKKLTVTCSQNMNHEYMSWYRQDPGLGLRQIYYSMNVEVTDKGDVPEGYKVSRKEKRNFPLILESPSPNQTSLYFCASSEQGPRFRRLFFGSGTQLSVL.

There are a few counts of this clonotype. The chain links TRBV5-4 to TRBJ2-1, with TRBD1 matching over 9 bases. The CDR3 has 15 residues. Germline CDR1 reads SGHNT; CDR2 reads YYREEE (reference sequence). Losses at the gene ends were 2 bases for V and 3 bases for J; bases not matched to a gene: 3. CDR3 DNA: TGTGCCAGCAGCTTAACGGGACAGGGCTACAATGAGCAGTTCTTC. It translates to CASSLTGQGYNEQFF.

The chain carries TRBV2 and TRBJ1-5, with D possibly matching TRBD1 (5 bases). CDR1 is SNHLY, CDR2 FYNNEI, per germline. Trimming took off 1 base at V and 0 bases at J, with 7 bases between the two ends. The CDR3 has 15 amino acids. This CDR3 is CASSEGRVSNQPQHF. Written as DNA, the CDR3 is TGTGCCAGCAGTGAAGGCAGGGTTAGCAATCAGCCCCAGCATTTT.

V and J are TRBV28 and TRBJ2-3; 10 nucleotides agree with TRBD2. With V trimmed by 2 bases and J by 2 bases, 4 bases remained unmatched. The CDR3 covers 16 residues. The germline V gene encodes CDR1 MDHEN and CDR2 SYDVKM. CDR3 sequence (DNA): TGTGCCAGCAGTTTACTAGCGGGGGCCCACACAGATACGCAGTATTTT. Residues: CASSLLAGAHTDTQYF.

In its sample, this clonotype was seen many times. The V call is TRBV7-9, the J call TRBJ1-1; 7 bases fit TRBD1. The CDR3 runs 14 residues. Germline CDR1 and CDR2: SEHNR and FQNEAQ (reference sequence). Losses at the gene ends were 7 bases for V and 5 bases for J; bases not matched to a gene: 10. The CDR3 sequence is CASKSGGARTEAFF. CDR3 DNA sequence: TGTGCCAGCAAATCAGGGGGGGCGAGGACTGAAGCTTTCTTT.

This clonotype has just a few counts. The V and J genes are TRBV2 and TRBJ1-1; a weak D match, TRBD1 (5 bases). Germline V lookup: CDR1 SNHLY, CDR2 FYNNEI. The CDR3 is 17 amino acids. V was trimmed by 6 bases and J by 1 base, leaving 21 bases between them. The CDR3 DNA follows: TGTGCCAGCAGGGCCAGCAGGGAAGGGTTGTCGAACACTGAAGCTTTCTTT. Translated: CASRASREGLSNTEAFF.

This clonotype appeared a few times. This chain connects TRBV5-6 to TRBJ1-5, with D hard to call. CDR1 SGHDT and CDR2 YYEEEE come from the germline V gene. The ends were cut back, 1 base at V and 0 bases at J, with 5 bases in the middle. CDR3 length equals 14 residues. CDR3 loop: CASSLSSSNQPQHF. The CDR3, as DNA: TGTGCCAGCAGCTTGAGCAGTAGCAATCAGCCCCAGCATTTT.

This clonotype was observed many times. The genes are TRBV7-3 and TRBJ1-1; the D is unclear. CDR1 is SGHTA and CDR2 is FQGTGA in the germline V gene. V lost 2 bases and J lost 0, with 4 bases in between. This CDR3 spans 13 amino acids. The CDR3 sequence is CASSLEMNTEAFF. CDR3 DNA sequence: TGTGCCAGCAGCTTAGAGATGAACACTGAAGCTTTCTTT.

V is TRBV4-1 and J is TRBJ1-1; no definite D call. The CDR3 covers 13 residues. Germline V gene lookup returns CDR1 MGHRA and CDR2 YSYEKL. The ends were cut back, 10 bases at V and 0 bases at J, with 12 bases in the middle. CDR3 in amino acids: CATGDGMNTEAFF. As DNA, the CDR3 is TGCGCCACCGGAGACGGGATGAACACTGAAGCTTTCTTT.

The gene calls are TRBV7-9 and TRBJ1-5; D gene uncertain. The V gene lost 8 bases and the J gene lost 4 bases, with 9 bases spanning the gap. CDR1 is SEHNR, CDR2 FQNEAQ, per germline (reference sequence). The CDR3 is 12 amino acids. CDR3 in DNA: TGTGCCAGCGGCTCCATAAATCAGCCCCAGCATTTT. Its translation: CASGSINQPQHF.

This clonotype was counted ten times or more. This chain uses TRBV7-3 with TRBJ2-1; 9 bases are shared with TRBD2. The V gene's germline CDR1 is SGHTA and CDR2 FQGTGA. The CDR3 covers 15 residues. V lost 4 bases and J lost 2; bases outside the gene matches: 3. The CDR3 DNA is TGTGCCAGCAGCTACTCTAGCGGGGCCTACAATGAGCAGTTCTTC. Translated: CASSYSSGAYNEQFF.

The gene calls are TRBV7-6 and TRBJ1-2, with TRBD1 matching 8 bases. With 4 bases clipped from V and 1 base from J, the junction kept 8 bases outside the gene matches. The CDR3 is 16 amino acids. The germline gives CDR1 SGHVS, CDR2 FNYEAQ. Here the CDR3 DNA reads TGTGCCAGCAGCTCTATGACAGGGGCCGTTAACTATGGCTACACCTTC. This sequence encodes CASSSMTGAVNYGYTF. Drawing the rest from reference TRBV7-6 and TRBJ1-2, the complete variable domain is GAGVSQSPRYKVTKRGQDVALRCDPISGHVSLYWYRQALGQGPEFLTYFNYEAQQDKSGLPNDRFSAERPEGSISTLTIQRTEQRDSAMYRCASSSMTGAVNYGYTFGSGTRLTVV.

As DNA, the CDR3 is TGTGCCACCTCCCCTTCGTCACTTAGTCAATACAATGAGCAGTTCTTC. Translated: CATSPSSLSQYNEQFF. The chain recombines TRBV27 with TRBJ2-1; D remains ambiguous. The CDR3 is 16 amino acids. V was pared by 10 bases and J by 4 bases, with 23 bases between. Germline CDR1 MNHEY, CDR2 SMNVEV (reference sequence).

This clonotype was recorded many times. V is TRBV20-1 and J is TRBJ2-1, with D tentatively TRBD2 (6 bases). Trimming cost V 0 bases and J 9 bases, with 12 bases left between them. CDR3 size: 13 residues. The germline V gene has CDR1 DFQATT and CDR2 SNEGSKA (reference sequence). The CDR3 protein is CSAREGGWFEQFF. The CDR3 DNA sequence: TGCAGTGCTAGAGAGGGGGGATGGTTTGAGCAGTTCTTC.

This clonotype occurred a few times. The chain recombines TRBV7-9 with TRBJ2-1; 9 positions match TRBD1. V lost 4 bases, J lost 6 bases, and 10 bases stayed unmatched. The CDR3 length is 16 residues. Germline V gene lookup returns CDR1 SEHNR and CDR2 FQNEAQ (reference sequence). The DNA for the CDR3 is TGTGCCAGCAGCTCGACCGGGACAGGGATTTTCAATGAGCAGTTCTTC. Its protein is CASSSTGTGIFNEQFF.

The chain joins TRBV19 to TRBJ1-1; D remains ambiguous. CDR1 is LNHDA and CDR2 is SQIVND in the germline V gene (reference sequence). Trimming removed 4 bases from V and 4 bases from J, with 19 bases in between. The CDR3 extends over 16 amino acids. The DNA of the CDR3 is TGTGCCAGTAGTAAGGTCTCGGGGTTTAGCGTCACTGAAGCTTTCTTT. Translation gives CASSKVSGFSVTEAFF.